The 6 T cell receptor beta chains below all came from one sample that was sequenced in a study of tumor and adjacent non-tumor tissue in lung cancer. The template was RNA from unsorted bulk tissue. TCRbeta libraries were built with three rounds of nested PCR, modified from ARM-PCR. A single record per CDR3 protein comes from TCRdb applying MiXCR to the multiplex PCR reads. This sample carries 84,000 or so distinct CDR3 sequences, around three fifths of them seen once, and the ten largest clones take more than 14%. Sequencing input: lung tumor tissue. These receptors were taken from a man aged 65 to 85 with non-small cell lung cancer.

This clonotype was recorded many times. The rearrangement joins TRBV5-6 to TRBJ2-3; no clear D gene. The CDR3 runs 12 residues. V shed 4 bases and J shed 8 bases, with 11 bases lying between them. Germline V gene data show CDR1 as SGHDT and CDR2 as YYEEEE. CDR3: CASSQPRGTQYF. CDR3 nucleotides: TGTGCCAGCAGCCAACCCCGAGGTACGCAGTATTTT.

Details on this clonotype: One end of the junction fails to match germline, which may point to a read error. The CDR3 coding sequence is TGTGTCAGCAGCTTCGGGACAGCTAGTACCTACGAGCAGCACTTC. This gives the protein CVSSFGTASTYEQHF. The genes are TRBV11-1 and TRBJ2-7; 7 nucleotides match TRBD1. CDR1 and CDR2 (germline): SGHAT, FQDESV (reference sequence). The CDR3 runs 15 residues.

As regards this clonotype: An end of the junction differs from the germline gene, which may be a read error. This chain joins TRBV4-1 and TRBJ2-5; 9 nucleotides align to TRBD1. The CDR3 length is 16 residues. Germline V gene data show CDR1 as MGHRA and CDR2 as YSYEKL. The CDR3, as DNA: TGCGTCAGCAGCCGCTCCTTGGGACAGGGTGTGGAGACCCAATACTTC. As protein: CVSSRSLGQGVETQYF.

Note on this clonotype: The junction departs from germline at one end; a sequencing error may be responsible. The rearrangement uses TRBV29-1 and TRBJ1-1; 7 bases map to TRBD1. The CDR3 extends over 13 amino acids. Germline V gives CDR1 SQVTM, CDR2 ANQGSEA. CDR3 nucleotide sequence: TGCAATTGTAAGGGACAGTCCAACGCTGAAGCATTCTTT. Translated, it gives CNCKGQSNAEAFF.

Worth noting for this clonotype: Likely a read error: the CDR3 ends without its conserved phenylalanine or tryptophan. The rearrangement joins TRBV5-6 to TRBJ1-1, with TRBD1 identical over 7 bases. The CDR3 spans 16 residues. V trimming: 2 bases; J trimming: 3 bases; junction bases outside the gene matches: 10. Per the germline V gene, CDR1 is SGHDT and CDR2 is YYEEEE. The CDR3 sequence is CASSLFGAGGYTEAFI. The CDR3 DNA follows: TGTGCCAGCAGCTTATTCGGGGCAGGGGGGTACACTGAAGCTTTCATT.

Many counts were recorded for this clonotype. The chain is built from TRBV29-1 and TRBJ2-4, with D hard to call. Trimming shortened V by 5 bases and J by 4 bases, and 9 bases separated the two germline ends. This CDR3 is 12 amino acids long. CDR1 is SQVTM and CDR2 is ANQGSEA in the germline V gene. The CDR3 region is CSVSHGKNIQYF. The CDR3, as DNA: TGCAGCGTTTCCCATGGAAAAAACATTCAGTACTTC.